This T cell receptor beta chain was sequenced for a study of control samples from healthy donors and cancer patients. V shed 7 bases and J shed 4 bases, with 24 bases lying between them. Germline loops: CDR1 MNHEY, CDR2 SMNVEV (reference sequence). The CDR3 extends over 17 amino acids. TCRdb's table, derived via immunoSEQ multiplex PCR, lists solely in-frame clones and lacks some. The sample contains 90,000 or so clones, 85% to 90% of which appear only once. Sequencing was done on a sample of blood. This receptor was identified in an older woman in good health. The chain carries TRBV27 and TRBJ2-3; weak D call: TRBD2 (7 bases). In nucleotides, the CDR3 is TGTGCCAGCAAAGGGGGTGATGGGCGGGAGACCCCAGATACGCAGTATTTT. Translated, it gives CASKGGDGRETPDTQYF.